A single sample is the source of the 10 T cell receptor beta chains below, sequenced in a study of blood T cell repertoires in COVID-19 (dated by TCRdb to the early 2020s). Libraries were made using the immunoSEQ multiplex PCR assay. TCRdb re-hosts the immuneACCESS table, in-frame sequences only. Its copies lack some clones; in the studies checked, an unresolved V gene accounts for under half of them, and the cause for the rest is not known. For this sample there are 150,000 to 200,000 clones; more than 75% appear just once. The ten largest clonotypes hold approximately 0.5% of the sample. Sequencing was carried out using peripheral blood. All receptors derive from a man aged 55 to 70 with COVID-19, enrolled during active disease.

The chain recombines TRBV6-2 or TRBV6-3 with TRBJ2-7, with a tentative D call TRBD1 (5 bases). CDR1 MNHEY and CDR2 SVGEGT come from the germline V gene. The CDR3 contains 13 residues. Trimming stripped 2 bases from V and 2 bases from J, with 7 bases between. As DNA, the CDR3 is TGTGCCAGCAGTTACCCAGGGCCCTACGAGCAGTACTTC. The encoded protein is CASSYPGPYEQYF.

This clone was detected once. The chain has TRBV5-1 and TRBJ2-3; D not certain. The germline CDR1 and CDR2 sequences are SGHRS and YFSETQ. The CDR3 consists of 14 residues. V lost 0 bases, J lost 2 bases, and 7 bases lay in between. The CDR3 region is CASSLEQDTDTQYF. The DNA for the CDR3 is TGCGCCAGCAGCTTGGAGCAGGACACAGATACGCAGTATTTT. The full variable domain, with the rest looked up from reference TRBV5-1 and TRBJ2-3, is KAGVTQTPRYLIKTRGQQVTLSCSPISGHRSVSWYQQTPGQGLQFLFEYFSETQRNKGNFPGRFSGRQFSNSRSEMNVSTLELGDSALYLCASSLEQDTDTQYFGPGTRLTVL.

This sequence joins TRBV7-9 and TRBJ1-2; 12 nucleotides agree with TRBD1. V dropped 5 bases and J dropped 6; count of bases not matched to a gene: 7. Germline V lookup: CDR1 SEHNR, CDR2 FQNEAQ (reference sequence). CDR3 length: 15 amino acids. CDR3: CASSPGTGGADGYTF. In nucleotides, the CDR3 is TGTGCCAGCAGCCCTGGGACAGGGGGCGCGGATGGCTACACCTTC.

This clone has a handful of counts. This chain joins TRBV11-2 and TRBJ2-5, with D unclear. Trimming left V 4 bases short and J 4 bases short, with 10 bases between. The CDR3 totals 13 residues. CDR1 is SGHAT and CDR2 is FQNNGV in the germline V gene. The CDR3 reads CASSSLSSETQYF. In nucleotides, the CDR3 is TGTGCCAGCAGCTCTCTATCCTCAGAGACCCAGTACTTC.

V is TRBV6-5 and J is TRBJ2-1, with D possibly being TRBD2 (7 bases). The CDR3 is 15 residues long. Germline lookup yields CDR1 MNHEY and CDR2 SVGAGI. V lost 7 bases and J lost 2, with 15 bases in between. CDR3 in DNA: TGTGCCAGCAAGGCGAGGGGGGGCGCCTACAATGAGCAGTTCTTC. Encoded protein: CASKARGGAYNEQFF.

This chain connects TRBV6-5 to TRBJ1-4; TRBD1 aligns across 11 bases. Germline-derived CDR1 and CDR2 are MNHEY and SVGAGI. The CDR3 totals 14 residues. With V trimmed by 2 bases and J by 8 bases, 1 base remained unmatched. The CDR3 coding sequence is TGTGCCAGCAGTTACGGGGACAGGGGGGAAAAACTGTTTTTT. Translation gives CASSYGDRGEKLFF.

The chain joins TRBV20-1 to TRBJ2-5, with D maybe TRBD2 (7 bases). The CDR3 has 13 amino acids. V lost 3 bases, J lost 4 bases, and 12 bases lay in between. Per germline, CDR1 DFQATT and CDR2 SNEGSKA (reference sequence). The CDR3, as DNA: TGCAGTGCTAGTCAAGGGGGGGGAGAGACCCAGTACTTC. Protein sequence: CSASQGGGETQYF.

This clone was counted once. The chain uses TRBV6-6 and TRBJ1-6; 7 positions agree with TRBD1. The CDR3 is made up of 14 amino acids. Losses at the gene ends were 7 bases for V and 10 bases for J; bases not matched to a gene: 10. Germline assignment: CDR1 MNHNY and CDR2 SVGAGI (reference sequence). The CDR3 here is CASNIDRARSPLHF. CDR3 sequence (DNA): TGTGCCAGCAATATCGACAGGGCCCGCTCACCCCTCCACTTT.

The chain combines TRBV4-3 with TRBJ2-6, with D unclear. The CDR3 covers 15 residues. The V gene's germline CDR1 is LGHNA and CDR2 YSLEER. V was trimmed by 4 bases and J by 0 bases, leaving 7 bases between them. The CDR3 loop reads CASSRERSGANVLTF. CDR3 nucleotides: TGCGCCAGCAGCCGCGAGCGCTCTGGGGCCAACGTCCTGACTTTC.

The CDR3 DNA reads TGTGCCAGCAGTGATCTAGATTCACTTATCAATGAGCAGTTCTTC. It yields the protein CASSDLDSLINEQFF. The V and J genes are TRBV25-1 and TRBJ2-1, with D uncertain. Per germline, CDR1 MGHDK and CDR2 SYGVNS. The CDR3 has 15 amino acids. V was clipped by 3 bases and J by 6 bases, with 15 bases between them.